This T cell receptor (beta chain) was retrieved from a study of cytomegalovirus exposure and HLA in healthy donors. Turning to the study itself: Per a later analysis, the 666 first-cohort and approximately 120 validation repertoires shared one platform.

In regard to this clone: As yet, its antigen is unknown.

Germline-derived CDR1 and CDR2 are MDHEN and SYDVKM. The junction had 13 bases not matched to a gene; V was cut back by 6 bases and J by 0 bases. The CDR3 covers 18 residues. Study-level results: Rarity characterized most TCR sequences, yet some public TCRs appeared in many donors. In vitro data verified a few CMV-associated chains as specific for CMV antigens.

Profiling relied on immunoSEQ multiplex PCR, and the TCRdb table lists in-frame clones only, not all of them. Seen here are around 220,000 clones, 85% to 90% observed once, and the top ten hold 2.9%. Input material: PBMCs. This clonotype originated in a woman younger than 35 in good health and CMV-seronegative. The chain combines TRBV28 with TRBJ1-1; TRBD1 matches at 10 bases. CDR3 amino acids: CASSRISLGQGLNTEAFF. The CDR3 region has the DNA TGTGCCAGCAGCCGAATCAGTTTGGGACAGGGGTTGAACACTGAAGCTTTCTTT. Full variable domain (outside the CDR3, taken from reference TRBV28 and TRBJ1-1): DVKVTQSSRYLVKRTGEKVFLECVQDMDHENMFWYRQDPGLGLRLIYFSYDVKMKEKGDIPEGYSVSREKKERFSLILESASTNQTSMYLCASSRISLGQGLNTEAFFGQGTRLTVV.